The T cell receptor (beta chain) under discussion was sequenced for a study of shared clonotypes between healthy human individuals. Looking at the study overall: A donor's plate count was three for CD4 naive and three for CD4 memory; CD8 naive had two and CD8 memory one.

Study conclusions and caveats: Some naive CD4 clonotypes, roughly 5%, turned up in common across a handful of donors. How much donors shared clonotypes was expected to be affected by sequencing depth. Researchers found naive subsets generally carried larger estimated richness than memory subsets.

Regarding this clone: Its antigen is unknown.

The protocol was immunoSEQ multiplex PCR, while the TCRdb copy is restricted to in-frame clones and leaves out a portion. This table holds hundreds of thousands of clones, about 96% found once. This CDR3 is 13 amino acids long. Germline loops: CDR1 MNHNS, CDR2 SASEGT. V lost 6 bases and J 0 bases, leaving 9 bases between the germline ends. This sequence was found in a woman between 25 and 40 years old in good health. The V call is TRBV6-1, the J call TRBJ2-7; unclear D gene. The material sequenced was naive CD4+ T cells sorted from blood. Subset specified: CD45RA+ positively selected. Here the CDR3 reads CASSLPSSYEQYF. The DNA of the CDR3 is TGTGCCAGCAGCCTCCCATCCTCCTACGAGCAGTACTTC.